These 21 T cell receptor beta chains were sequenced from one sample in a study of beta chain features in type 1 diabetes. Study observations and caveats: TCRB CDR3 length was moderately but significantly reduced in all four CD4+ subsets of Type 1 diabetes patients.

These receptors lack a known antigen. The isolated RNA, all of it, was reverse transcribed, so expressed TCRB transcripts were what got sequenced. Method: immunoSEQ multiplex PCR; TCRdb's copy keeps in-frame clones and lacks some. The table records over 300,000 clones, about a tenth of them present only once. Sequenced: central memory CD4+ T cells from blood. All receptors come from a young man with type 1 diabetes.

This clone has only a few counts. V usage is TRBV6-6 and J usage is TRBJ1-2; the match to TRBD1 covers 7 bases. This CDR3 contains 14 residues. The V gene's germline CDR1 is MNHNY and CDR2 SVGAGI (reference sequence). V lost 5 bases to trimming and J lost 3 bases; unmatched junction nucleotides: 6. CDR3 in amino acids: CASSHQGTDYGYTF. The CDR3 region has the DNA TGTGCCAGCAGTCACCAGGGGACAGACTATGGCTACACCTTC.

The V call is TRBV7-2, the J call TRBJ1-1; D is uncertain. The V end lost 1 base, the J end lost 6 bases, and 9 bases lay between the germline ends. CDR3 length: 13 amino acids. Germline CDR1 is SGHTA and CDR2 is FQGNSA. The CDR3 protein is CASSLVQIAEAFF. For the CDR3, the DNA is TGTGCCAGCAGCTTAGTACAGATAGCTGAAGCTTTCTTT.

The V gene is TRBV20-1, the J gene TRBJ2-7; D possibly matches TRBD1 or TRBD2 (5 bases each). Germline CDR1 DFQATT, CDR2 SNEGSKA (reference sequence). The CDR3 sequence is 10 residues long. V gave up 5 bases and J gave up 7 bases, with 9 bases separating them. The CDR3 here is CSAERGEQYF. For the CDR3, the DNA is TGCAGTGCTGAGAGGGGAGAGCAGTACTTC.

The chain is built from TRBV28 and TRBJ2-2; 10 bases agree with TRBD2. Germline CDR1 is MDHEN and CDR2 is SYDVKM. After removal of 2 bases from V and 6 bases from J, the junction contained 3 bases not matched to a gene. This CDR3 region has 15 residues. CDR3 sequence: CASSLLAGDSGELFF. CDR3 DNA sequence: TGTGCCAGCAGTTTACTAGCGGGGGATTCCGGGGAGCTGTTTTTT.

The table lists this clone with a few counts. This chain links TRBV28 with TRBJ2-6; no definite D call. Germline V lookup: CDR1 MDHEN, CDR2 SYDVKM. V was pared by 5 bases and J by 4 bases, with 9 bases between. This CDR3 comprises 14 residues. Here the CDR3 DNA reads TGTGCCAGCAGTACGTTTTCCGGGGCCAACGTCCTGACTTTC. Amino acid sequence: CASSTFSGANVLTF.

The table lists this clone with a few counts. The chain couples TRBV7-9 to TRBJ2-7; D ambiguous. V was cut by 3 bases and J by 2 bases, with 8 bases left in between. Germline V gives CDR1 SEHNR, CDR2 FQNEAQ (reference sequence). The CDR3 is 13 residues long. CDR3 residues: CASSFPVAYEQYF. The CDR3 region has the DNA TGTGCCAGCAGCTTCCCAGTTGCCTACGAGCAGTACTTC.

The chain joins TRBV25-1 to TRBJ1-4; no reliable D call. CDR1 MGHDK and CDR2 SYGVNS come from the germline V gene. V lost 4 bases to trimming and J lost 7 bases, with 10 bases between them. The CDR3 is 13 amino acids. Written as DNA, the CDR3 is TGTGCCAGCAGTGGTCCGGCTACTGAAAAACTGTTTTTT. Translated, it gives CASSGPATEKLFF.

In DNA form, the CDR3 reads TGTGCCAGCAGCTACTGGCCGCCGGGGGACTATGGCTACACCTTC. The encoded protein is CASSYWPPGDYGYTF. The chain has TRBV5-8 and TRBJ1-2, with a tentative D call TRBD1 (5 bases). V lost 3 bases and J 3 bases, leaving 15 bases between the germline ends. The CDR3 loop spans 15 amino acids. Germline V gives CDR1 SGHTS, CDR2 YDEGEE.

This clone was picked up a small number of times. The CDR3, as DNA: TGCAGCGTTGCGATTGGGCCTAATGAAAAACTGTTTTTT. As protein: CSVAIGPNEKLFF. The chain links TRBV29-1 to TRBJ1-4; D gene ambiguous. Germline lookup yields CDR1 SQVTM and CDR2 ANQGSEA. V lost 4 bases, J lost 3 bases, and 9 bases lay in between. CDR3 size: 13 residues.

This clone has a handful of counts. The J gene is TRBJ1-4, the V gene TRBV7-2, with D perhaps TRBD1 (5 bases). Germline V gene data show CDR1 as SGHTA and CDR2 as FQGNSA. V shed 5 bases and J shed 8 bases, with 12 bases lying between them. This CDR3 spans 13 amino acids. The CDR3 region is CASSTFGDEKLFF. The CDR3 region has the DNA TGTGCCAGCAGCACCTTTGGGGACGAAAAACTGTTTTTT.

Remarks on this clone: The same CDR3 arises from other DNA sequences in this sample as well. For the CDR3, the DNA is TGCGCCAGCAGCCAAGATGGGACAGGGGGCATCTATGGCTACACCTTC. Translation gives CASSQDGTGGIYGYTF. The chain uses TRBV4-3 and TRBJ1-2; 12 bases are shared with TRBD1. After removal of 0 bases from V and 4 bases from J, the junction contained 3 bases not matched to a gene. CDR1 and CDR2 from the germline V gene are LGHNA and YSLEER. This CDR3 contains 16 residues.

The chain has TRBV7-9 and TRBJ2-1; 7 positions match TRBD1. The CDR3 contains 15 residues. Germline-derived CDR1 and CDR2 are SEHNR and FQNEAQ (reference sequence). Germline trimming cut 1 base from V and 8 bases from J; bases unmatched to any gene: 8. CDR3 sequence (DNA): TGTGCCAGCAGCTTAGGTAAAACAGGGGTGGATGAGCAGTTCTTC. Protein sequence: CASSLGKTGVDEQFF.

In this sample, this clone turned up a few times. This sequence joins TRBV5-1 and TRBJ2-7; D is unresolved. Germline loops: CDR1 SGHRS, CDR2 YFSETQ. This CDR3 spans 14 amino acids. Trimming removed 7 bases at V and 1 base at J, with 15 bases between. CDR3 loop: CASAEGTASYEQYF. The CDR3, as DNA: TGCGCCAGCGCTGAAGGCACGGCTTCCTACGAGCAGTACTTC.

As to this clone: The identical CDR3 is also encoded by other nucleotide sequences in the sample. The chain links TRBV7-2 to TRBJ2-3; D gene ambiguous. The germline V gene has CDR1 SGHTA and CDR2 FQGNSA. V gave up 3 bases and J gave up 4 bases, with 8 bases separating them. The CDR3 runs to 13 residues. CDR3 in DNA: TGTGCCAGCAGCTTCTCGGCCTCAGATACGCAGTATTTT. Residues: CASSFSASDTQYF.

The J gene is TRBJ1-1, the V gene TRBV7-9; TRBD1 aligns across 8 bases. Germline V lookup: CDR1 SEHNR, CDR2 FQNEAQ (reference sequence). This CDR3 spans 18 amino acids. The junction had 13 bases not matched to a gene; V was cut back by 4 bases and J by 0 bases. CDR3 nucleotides: TGTGCCAGCAGCTCACCCCCCAGGGGGCCTAGCATGAACACTGAAGCTTTCTTT. It yields the protein CASSSPPRGPSMNTEAFF.

The rearrangement links TRBV18 to TRBJ1-1; TRBD1 might be the D (5 bases). V was clipped by 3 bases and J by 8 bases, with 25 bases between them. CDR3 size: 17 residues. Germline values: CDR1 KGHSH, CDR2 LQKENI. The CDR3 region has the DNA TGTGCCAGCTCACCTCCTGGGCTTCTGGGGGGGAAGTACGAAGCTTTCTTT. It is translated as CASSPPGLLGGKYEAFF.

This chain uses TRBV9 with TRBJ2-3; tentatively, D is TRBD2 (6 bases). Germline V lookup: CDR1 SGDLS, CDR2 YYNGEE. Trimming shortened V by 2 bases and J by 2 bases, and 12 bases separated the two germline ends. The CDR3 runs 15 residues. The CDR3 sequence: CASSVLRGNTDTQYF. For the CDR3, the DNA is TGTGCCAGCAGCGTTTTGCGGGGCAACACAGATACGCAGTATTTT.

This clone showed up just a few times. This chain connects TRBV11-2 to TRBJ1-1, with D maybe TRBD1 (5 bases). The CDR3 covers 13 residues. The ends were cut back, 3 bases at V and 3 bases at J, with 8 bases in the middle. From germline, CDR1 is SGHAT and CDR2 FQNNGV. This CDR3 is CASSFAGDTEAFF. The CDR3 nucleotides are TGTGCCAGCAGCTTCGCGGGGGACACTGAAGCTTTCTTT.

This clone was recorded a few times. The chain joins TRBV7-8 to TRBJ2-3; TRBD1 agrees at 12 bases. Germline values: CDR1 SGHVS, CDR2 FQNEAQ. The trim removed 5 bases at V and 6 bases at J, leaving 9 bases unmatched. This CDR3 has 16 residues. The DNA for the CDR3 is TGTGCCAGCAGCGCCCTACCGGGACAGGGGGCTGATACGCAGTATTTT. It encodes CASSALPGQGADTQYF.

This chain uses TRBV29-1 with TRBJ2-5, with D possibly called TRBD1 or TRBD2 (5 bases each). Trimming took 1 base from V and 5 from J, leaving 20 bases between them. Germline CDR1 is SQVTM and CDR2 is ANQGSEA. This CDR3 spans 16 amino acids. The CDR3 sequence: CSVEGGDTRAGETQYF. CDR3 DNA: TGCAGCGTTGAAGGGGGTGATACGAGGGCAGGGGAGACCCAGTACTTC.

This clone was counted a few times. The chain couples TRBV4-1 to TRBJ1-1, with D unresolved. CDR1 MGHRA and CDR2 YSYEKL come from the germline V gene. The CDR3 has 15 residues. The ends were cut back, 0 bases at V and 2 bases at J, with 10 bases in the middle. As DNA, the CDR3 is TGCGCCAGCAGCCAAGATAGGCAGGATAACACTGAAGCTTTCTTT. Amino acids: CASSQDRQDNTEAFF.